The rows below give T cell receptor beta chains drawn from one sample of a study of CD8 T cells in Susac syndrome. TCRdb re-derived calls from the immunoSEQ multiplex PCR reads in MiXCR, one entry per CDR3 protein. Among a few hundred thousand distinct CDR3 sequences listed, 75% to 90% were seen once. Sequencing used CD8+ T cells from PBMCs. The source is a human donor with multiple sclerosis. The CDR3 runs from the conserved cysteine through the conserved F or W. The order of the fields is CDR3 protein, CDR3 DNA, J gene, D gene, clone size, V gene. D genes are given only for firm matches. The listing skips clone size in some rows; elsewhere it reads once, few, many or a size class.

CDR3 protein: CASSGGLAGVAGELFF; CDR3 DNA: TGTGCCAGCAGTGGGGGACTAGCGGGAGTTGCCGGGGAGCTGTTTTTT; J gene: TRBJ2-2; D gene: TRBD2; clone size: few; V gene: TRBV27
CDR3 protein: CAGRGGAGETQYF; CDR3 DNA: TGTGCCGGGAGGGGGGGAGCGGGGGAGACCCAGTACTTC; J gene: TRBJ2-5; D gene: .; clone size: .; V gene: TRBV30
CDR3 protein: CASSQARGSAEPQHF; CDR3 DNA: TGCGCCAGCAGCCAAGCCCGGGGATCGGCTGAGCCCCAGCATTTT; J gene: TRBJ1-5; D gene: .; clone size: .; V gene: TRBV4-3
CDR3 protein: CSARVPGTQYF; CDR3 DNA: TGCAGTGCTAGAGTCCCCGGTACCCAGTACTTC; J gene: TRBJ2-5; D gene: .; clone size: .; V gene: TRBV20-1
CDR3 protein: CASSLRAGITNEQFF; CDR3 DNA: TGTGCCAGCAGTTTACGGGCAGGAATTACAAATGAGCAGTTCTTC; J gene: TRBJ2-1; D gene: .; clone size: .; V gene: TRBV27
CDR3 protein: CASSSPDTGELFF; CDR3 DNA: TGTGCCAGCAGTTCCCCAGACACCGGGGAGCTGTTTTTT; J gene: TRBJ2-2; D gene: .; clone size: .; V gene: TRBV28
CDR3 protein: CASSPDGLAGGNEQFF; CDR3 DNA: TGCGCCAGCAGCCCGGACGGACTAGCGGGAGGGAATGAGCAGTTCTTC; J gene: TRBJ2-1; D gene: TRBD2; clone size: .; V gene: TRBV5-1
CDR3 protein: CASSLVTEYNEQFF; CDR3 DNA: TGTGCCAGCAGCTTGGTAACAGAGTACAATGAGCAGTTCTTC; J gene: TRBJ2-1; D gene: .; clone size: .; V gene: TRBV5-4
CDR3 protein: CASSFGGYNQPQHF; CDR3 DNA: TGTGCCAGCAGCTTTGGGGGATATAATCAGCCCCAGCATTTT; J gene: TRBJ1-5; D gene: .; clone size: few; V gene: TRBV7-9
CDR3 protein: CASSPAGGTGELFF; CDR3 DNA: TGTGCCAGCAGTCCCGCCGGGGGGACCGGGGAGCTGTTTTTT; J gene: TRBJ2-2; D gene: TRBD2; clone size: once; V gene: TRBV27
CDR3 protein: CSTETRTSYEQYF; CDR3 DNA: TGCAGTACCGAAACCAGGACTAGCTACGAGCAGTACTTC; J gene: TRBJ2-7; D gene: TRBD2; clone size: .; V gene: TRBV20-1
CDR3 protein: CSVELLDSFTYEQYF; CDR3 DNA: TGCAGCGTTGAATTACTGGACAGTTTTACCTACGAGCAGTACTTC; J gene: TRBJ2-7; D gene: .; clone size: .; V gene: TRBV29-1
CDR3 protein: CASSAGTANNEQFF; CDR3 DNA: TGTGCCAGCAGCGCCGGGACGGCTAACAATGAGCAGTTCTTC; J gene: TRBJ2-1; D gene: .; clone size: few; V gene: TRBV11-3
CDR3 protein: CASSADRTQQETQYF; CDR3 DNA: TGTGCCAGCAGCGCCGACAGGACCCAACAAGAGACCCAGTACTTC; J gene: TRBJ2-5; D gene: .; clone size: .; V gene: TRBV5-8
CDR3 protein: CASSQDQGMGYEQYF; CDR3 DNA: TGTGCCAGCAGCCAAGATCAGGGAATGGGATACGAGCAGTACTTC; J gene: TRBJ2-7; D gene: .; clone size: .; V gene: TRBV14
CDR3 protein: CASSLNPSSTDTQYF; CDR3 DNA: TGTGCCAGCAGTTTGAACCCCTCTAGCACAGATACGCAGTATTTT; J gene: TRBJ2-3; D gene: .; clone size: .; V gene: TRBV6-2/TRBV6-3
CDR3 protein: CASSPWTGVDEQFF; CDR3 DNA: TGTGCCAGCAGCCCCTGGACAGGGGTCGATGAGCAGTTCTTC; J gene: TRBJ2-1; D gene: TRBD1; clone size: .; V gene: TRBV16
CDR3 protein: CASSQEGTAYNSPLHF; CDR3 DNA: TGCGCCAGCAGCCAAGAGGGGACAGCATATAATTCACCCCTCCACTTT; J gene: TRBJ1-6; D gene: TRBD1; clone size: .; V gene: TRBV4-1
CDR3 protein: CASSERGLAVSDEQFF; CDR3 DNA: TGTGCCAGCAGTGAACGGGGACTAGCAGTATCCGATGAGCAGTTCTTC; J gene: TRBJ2-1; D gene: TRBD2; clone size: .; V gene: TRBV6-4
CDR3 protein: CAISEVVTDTQYF; CDR3 DNA: TGTGCCATCAGTGAGGTCGTCACAGATACGCAGTATTTT; J gene: TRBJ2-3; D gene: .; clone size: .; V gene: TRBV10-3
CDR3 protein: CASSHLEGATGELFF; CDR3 DNA: TGCGCCAGCAGCCATCTGGAAGGGGCGACCGGGGAGCTGTTTTTT; J gene: TRBJ2-2; D gene: .; clone size: .; V gene: TRBV4-3
CDR3 protein: CASSYPEAGGLSYEQYF; CDR3 DNA: TGTGCCAGCAGCTACCCGGAAGCGGGAGGCCTCTCCTACGAGCAGTACTTC; J gene: TRBJ2-7; D gene: TRBD2; clone size: .; V gene: TRBV11-2
CDR3 protein: CASLTPRDEQYF; CDR3 DNA: TGTGCCAGCCTTACACCTCGCGACGAGCAGTACTTC; J gene: TRBJ2-7; D gene: .; clone size: .; V gene: TRBV2
CDR3 protein: CASTPSGIPLNEQYF; CDR3 DNA: TGTGCCAGCACCCCCAGCGGTATTCCCTTAAACGAGCAGTACTTC; J gene: TRBJ2-7; D gene: .; clone size: .; V gene: TRBV27
CDR3 protein: CASSETLARGGQGTQYF; CDR3 DNA: TGTGCCAGCAGTGAAACCCTCGCACGGGGGGGACAGGGGACCCAGTACTTC; J gene: TRBJ2-5; D gene: .; clone size: .; V gene: TRBV25-1
CDR3 protein: CASSEALEGYEQYF; CDR3 DNA: TGTGCCAGCAGTGAAGCGCTGGAGGGATACGAGCAGTACTTC; J gene: TRBJ2-7; D gene: .; clone size: .; V gene: TRBV6-1
CDR3 protein: CSVETYNEQFF; CDR3 DNA: TGCAGCGTTGAAACGTACAATGAGCAGTTCTTC; J gene: TRBJ2-1; D gene: .; clone size: .; V gene: TRBV29-1
CDR3 protein: CTSSPPGGPAGELFF; CDR3 DNA: TGTACCAGCAGCCCGCCGGGGGGGCCCGCCGGGGAGCTGTTTTTT; J gene: TRBJ2-2; D gene: TRBD2; clone size: .; V gene: TRBV7-8
CDR3 protein: CAWNRGGPQETQYF; CDR3 DNA: TGTGCCTGGAACCGCGGGGGGCCCCAGGAGACCCAGTACTTC; J gene: TRBJ2-5; D gene: TRBD2; clone size: .; V gene: TRBV30
CDR3 protein: CASSRPGVISYEQYF; CDR3 DNA: TGCGCCAGCAGCCGGCCGGGGGTGATCTCCTACGAGCAGTACTTC; J gene: TRBJ2-7; D gene: .; clone size: .; V gene: TRBV5-1
CDR3 protein: CSARDGRDNQPQHF; CDR3 DNA: TGCAGTGCTAGAGATGGGAGAGACAATCAGCCCCAGCATTTT; J gene: TRBJ1-5; D gene: .; clone size: once; V gene: TRBV20-1
CDR3 protein: CSARDPVGQILDYSNQPQHF; CDR3 DNA: TGCAGTGCTAGAGATCCTGTTGGACAGATTCTAGACTATAGCAATCAGCCCCAGCATTTT; J gene: TRBJ1-5; D gene: .; clone size: .; V gene: TRBV20-1
CDR3 protein: CASSLEGLAGLQELFF; CDR3 DNA: TGTGCCAGCAGCTTGGAGGGACTAGCGGGTCTACAGGAGCTGTTTTTT; J gene: TRBJ2-2; D gene: TRBD2; clone size: .; V gene: TRBV5-4
CDR3 protein: CSVVLAVADTQYF; CDR3 DNA: TGCAGCGTTGTACTAGCTGTCGCAGATACGCAGTATTTT; J gene: TRBJ2-3; D gene: .; clone size: .; V gene: TRBV29-1
CDR3 protein: CATRPGSRGEQYF; CDR3 DNA: TGTGCCACCCGGCCGGGCTCCCGAGGGGAGCAGTACTTC; J gene: TRBJ2-7; D gene: .; clone size: .; V gene: TRBV7-8
CDR3 protein: CASSSRDRGGLEAFF; CDR3 DNA: TGTGCCAGCAGCTCCCGGGACAGAGGGGGCCTTGAAGCTTTCTTT; J gene: TRBJ1-1; D gene: TRBD1; clone size: .; V gene: TRBV7-9
CDR3 protein: CASSAENRVEEQYF; CDR3 DNA: TGTGCCAGCAGCGCAGAGAACAGGGTCGAGGAGCAGTACTTC; J gene: TRBJ2-7; D gene: .; clone size: .; V gene: TRBV7-9
CDR3 protein: CASSALKGIVSPLHF; CDR3 DNA: TGTGCCAGCAGTGCATTAAAGGGAATTGTATCACCCCTCCACTTT; J gene: TRBJ1-6; D gene: .; clone size: .; V gene: TRBV12-3/TRBV12-4
CDR3 protein: CASNPDFSSYEQYF; CDR3 DNA: TGTGCCAGCAATCCAGATTTTAGCTCCTACGAGCAGTACTTC; J gene: TRBJ2-7; D gene: .; clone size: .; V gene: TRBV2
CDR3 protein: CASSSSDGLAGPYYEQYF; CDR3 DNA: TGTGCCAGCAGTTCCTCCGACGGACTAGCGGGACCATACTACGAGCAGTACTTC; J gene: TRBJ2-7; D gene: TRBD2; clone size: .; V gene: TRBV7-9
CDR3 protein: CASSFDYEQYF; CDR3 DNA: TGTGCCAGCAGCTTCGACTACGAGCAGTACTTC; J gene: TRBJ2-7; D gene: .; clone size: few; V gene: TRBV5-6
CDR3 protein: CASGRQGSNYNEQFF; CDR3 DNA: TGTGCCAGCGGTAGACAGGGGTCTAACTACAATGAGCAGTTCTTC; J gene: TRBJ2-1; D gene: TRBD1; clone size: .; V gene: TRBV28
CDR3 protein: CSGGRTGEQFF; CDR3 DNA: TGCAGTGGCGGGAGGACTGGTGAGCAGTTCTTC; J gene: TRBJ2-1; D gene: TRBD2; clone size: .; V gene: TRBV20-1
CDR3 protein: CASSLGLASEPYEQYF; CDR3 DNA: TGTGCCAGCAGCCTAGGGTTGGCAAGTGAGCCCTACGAGCAGTACTTC; J gene: TRBJ2-7; D gene: .; clone size: .; V gene: TRBV13
CDR3 protein: CASSSIAGASTDTQYF; CDR3 DNA: TGCGCCAGCAGCTCGATAGCGGGAGCAAGCACAGATACGCAGTATTTT; J gene: TRBJ2-3; D gene: TRBD2; clone size: .; V gene: TRBV5-1
CDR3 protein: CASRYGLAGAEQFF; CDR3 DNA: TGTGCCAGCAGATACGGACTAGCGGGAGCTGAGCAGTTCTTC; J gene: TRBJ2-1; D gene: TRBD2; clone size: .; V gene: TRBV27
CDR3 protein: CASKGGSFYEQFF; CDR3 DNA: TGTGCCAGCAAGGGCGGGAGCTTCTATGAGCAGTTCTTC; J gene: TRBJ2-1; D gene: TRBD2; clone size: .; V gene: TRBV28
CDR3 protein: CSVRVESYEQYF; CDR3 DNA: TGCAGCGTTCGGGTCGAGTCCTACGAGCAGTACTTC; J gene: TRBJ2-7; D gene: .; clone size: few; V gene: TRBV29-1
CDR3 protein: CASSYTGLAGETDTQYF; CDR3 DNA: TGTGCCAGCAGTTACACGGGACTAGCGGGAGAAACAGATACGCAGTATTTT; J gene: TRBJ2-3; D gene: TRBD2; clone size: .; V gene: TRBV6-5
CDR3 protein: CASSFMGAAEAFF; CDR3 DNA: TGTGCCAGCAGCTTCATGGGGGCCGCTGAAGCTTTCTTT; J gene: TRBJ1-1; D gene: .; clone size: .; V gene: TRBV11-2
CDR3 protein: CASTVGDTGELFF; CDR3 DNA: TGTGCCAGCACCGTGGGAGACACCGGGGAGCTGTTTTTT; J gene: TRBJ2-2; D gene: .; clone size: .; V gene: TRBV6-2/TRBV6-3
CDR3 protein: CASSPGTSLAGPSYEQYF; CDR3 DNA: TGCGCCAGCAGCCCCGGGACATCGTTGGCGGGGCCCTCCTACGAGCAGTACTTC; J gene: TRBJ2-7; D gene: .; clone size: few; V gene: TRBV4-3